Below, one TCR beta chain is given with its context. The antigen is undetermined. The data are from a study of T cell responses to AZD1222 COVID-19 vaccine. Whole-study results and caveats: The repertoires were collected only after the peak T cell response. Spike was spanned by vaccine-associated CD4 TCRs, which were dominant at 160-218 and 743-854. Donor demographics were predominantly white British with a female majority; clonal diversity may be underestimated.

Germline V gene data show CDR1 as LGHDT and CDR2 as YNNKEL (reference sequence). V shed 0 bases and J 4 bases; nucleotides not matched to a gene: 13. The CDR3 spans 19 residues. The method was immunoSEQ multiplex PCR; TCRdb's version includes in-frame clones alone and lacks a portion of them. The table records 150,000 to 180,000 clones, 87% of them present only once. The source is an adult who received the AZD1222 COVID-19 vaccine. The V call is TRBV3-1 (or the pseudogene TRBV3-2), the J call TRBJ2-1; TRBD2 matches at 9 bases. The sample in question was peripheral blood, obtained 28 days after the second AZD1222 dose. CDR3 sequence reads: CASSQDGLAGRGLYNEQFF. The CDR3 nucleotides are TGTGCCAGCAGCCAAGATGGGCTAGCGGGACGGGGACTTTACAATGAGCAGTTCTTC.